This T cell receptor beta chain was identified in a study of blood T cell repertoires in COVID-19 (dated by TCRdb to 2020 to 2021). Some background on the complete study: Samples covering the acute and convalescent phases of COVID-19 were provided by collaborators in the United States, Italy and Spain. The prospective study material was composed of cDNA or gDNA derived from T cells, B-cell-depleted T cells, or PBMCs. The dataset comprised deeply sampled blood TCRbeta repertoires from subjects exposed to, actively infected with, or recovered from COVID-19. The repertoires were released in a freely available public database meant as a resource for research on the immune response to SARS-CoV-2. The samples were drawn from the first 160 participants of the ongoing ImmuneRACE study and from 1,254 subjects provided by 6 global collaborators. Nearly every sample came with metadata listing a de-identified subject ID, COVID-19 status, age in years and sex. HLA class I and class II types, where available, came from metadata supplied by the sample provider rather than from assay-based typing. General findings and caveats noted by the study authors: How much clinical and demographic metadata was included differed by source and by participant, and the metadata was provided uncurated.

Compared with germline, V lacks 3 bases and J lacks 4 bases; bases without a gene match: 18. The germline V gene (reference sequence) provides CDR1 LNHDA and CDR2 SQIVND. The CDR3 runs 20 amino acids, cysteine and phenylalanine included. Only the CDR3 part of the read is kept: 60 bases, read in frame from the first base. The collaborating institutions used their own protocols to collect whole blood in K2EDTA tubes. For TCRbeta analysis, collaborator samples were shipped as frozen whole blood, as isolated PBMCs, or as DNA extracted from either sample type. The immunoSEQ Assay, a bias-controlled multiplex PCR, was used to amplify TCRbeta CDR3 regions from genomic DNA. The authors' pipeline ran thus. The number of nucleated cells in each sample was estimated by amplification of reference gene primers within the assay. Sequence reads were collapsed and filtered to measure the absolute abundance of every unique TCRbeta CDR3 rearrangement. Productive Simpson clonality was computed per sample as the square root of Simpson's diversity index over productive rearrangements. This is the immuneACCESS table as TCRdb keeps it, with only in-frame sequences that have V and J called. A part of the clones is gone; compared with another copy, unresolved V genes explain less than half, and the rest is unexplained. Clonal size and the V and J genes are those of that table, whereas D and trimming came from the DNA. This sample gives a few hundred thousand clones in total; about 89% of them show up just once. The ten largest clones capture over 2% of the sample.

Comment on this clone: Its antigen has not been determined. The sample holds no much larger clone one base away, and base qualities are not on file.

The source of this sequence is a woman aged 45 to 65 with acute or convalescent COVID-19. Sequencing input: peripheral blood. This receptor chain uses TRBV19 and TRBJ2-3, and TRBD2 aligns with 11 junction nucleotides. The bases read TGTGCCAGTAGTATTACCCCGGGGCTAGCGGGAGGCAGCAGCGCAGATACGCAGTATTTT. Its protein reads: CASSITPGLAGGSSADTQYF.